This TCR beta chain originates from a study of T cells after yellow fever vaccination. Study-wide findings and caveats: The study re-detected most primary-vaccination clones after the booster (96% CD4, roughly 85% CD8). CD4 and CD8 compartments shared a small share of clonotypes, likely from convergent recombination. Faster peaking, at day 5 versus 15, marked a secondary response that was weaker.

CDR3 size: 18 residues. Germline loops: CDR1 SGHAT, CDR2 FQDESV (reference sequence). V trimming: 2 bases; J trimming: 0 bases; junction bases outside the gene matches: 7. MiXCR, applied by TCRdb to the 5' RACE reads, yields one record per CDR3 protein. The table records approximately 150,000 distinct CDR3 sequences, approximately 10% of them present only once. This clonotype was observed a handful of times. Antigen unknown. The receptor was isolated from a man between 18 and 35 years old who received the YFV17D yellow fever vaccine. The chain is built from TRBV11-1 and TRBJ1-1; 12 bases line up with TRBD1. The sample consisted of CD8+ T cells sorted from PBMCs, taken 45 days after the yellow fever booster vaccination. This CDR3 is CASSLYGTGGFMNTEAFF. For the CDR3, the DNA is TGTGCCAGCAGCTTATACGGGACAGGGGGCTTCATGAACACTGAAGCTTTCTTT. Filled out from reference TRBV11-1 and TRBJ1-1, the complete variable domain reads EAEVAQSPRYKITEKSQAVAFWCDPISGHATLYWYRQILGQGPELLVQFQDESVVDDSQLPKDRFSAERLKGVDSTLKIQPAELGDSAMYLCASSLYGTGGFMNTEAFFGQGTRLTVV.